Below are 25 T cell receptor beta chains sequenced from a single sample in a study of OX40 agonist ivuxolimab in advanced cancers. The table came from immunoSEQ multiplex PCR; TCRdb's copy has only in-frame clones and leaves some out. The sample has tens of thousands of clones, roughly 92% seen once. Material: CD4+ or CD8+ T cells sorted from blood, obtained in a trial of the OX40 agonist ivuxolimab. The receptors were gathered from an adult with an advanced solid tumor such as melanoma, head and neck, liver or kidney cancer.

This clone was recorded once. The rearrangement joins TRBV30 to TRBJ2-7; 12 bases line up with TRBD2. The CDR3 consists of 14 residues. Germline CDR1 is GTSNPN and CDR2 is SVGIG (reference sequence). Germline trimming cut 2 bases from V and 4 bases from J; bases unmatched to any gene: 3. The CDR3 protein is CAWSLAGGAYEQYF. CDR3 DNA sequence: TGTGCCTGGAGTCTAGCGGGAGGGGCGTACGAGCAGTACTTC.

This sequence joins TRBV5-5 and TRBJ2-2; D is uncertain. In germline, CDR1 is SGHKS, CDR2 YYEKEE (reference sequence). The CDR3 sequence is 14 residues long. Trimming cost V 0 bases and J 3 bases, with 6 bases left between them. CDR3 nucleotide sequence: TGTGCCAGCAGCTTGGGTAAAGACACCGGGGAGCTGTTTTTT. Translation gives CASSLGKDTGELFF.

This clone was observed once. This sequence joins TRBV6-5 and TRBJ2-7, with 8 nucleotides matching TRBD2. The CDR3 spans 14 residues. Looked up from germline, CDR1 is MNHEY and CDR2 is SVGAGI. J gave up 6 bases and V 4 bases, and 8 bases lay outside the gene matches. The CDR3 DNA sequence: TGTGCCAGCAGTTTAGCGGGGAAGGTCCGCGAGCAGTACTTC. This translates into CASSLAGKVREQYF.

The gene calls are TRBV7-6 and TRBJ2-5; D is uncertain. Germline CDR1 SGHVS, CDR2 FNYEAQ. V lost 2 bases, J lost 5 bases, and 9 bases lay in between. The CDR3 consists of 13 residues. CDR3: CASSLRLRETQYF. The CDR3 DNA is TGTGCCAGCAGCTTAAGGCTCAGGGAGACCCAGTACTTC.

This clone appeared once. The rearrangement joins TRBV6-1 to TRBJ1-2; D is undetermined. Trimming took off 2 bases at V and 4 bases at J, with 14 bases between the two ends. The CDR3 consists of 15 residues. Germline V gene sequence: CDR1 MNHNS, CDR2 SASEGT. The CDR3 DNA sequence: TGTGCCAGCAGTGAAAATCCTTCGGGCGCCTATGGCTACACCTTC. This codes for CASSENPSGAYGYTF.

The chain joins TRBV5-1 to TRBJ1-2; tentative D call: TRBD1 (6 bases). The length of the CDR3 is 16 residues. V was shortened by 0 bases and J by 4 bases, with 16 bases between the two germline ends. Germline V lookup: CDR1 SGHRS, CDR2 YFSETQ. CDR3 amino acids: CASSLELGANIYGYTF. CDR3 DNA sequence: TGCGCCAGCAGCTTGGAATTGGGGGCGAATATCTATGGCTACACCTTC.

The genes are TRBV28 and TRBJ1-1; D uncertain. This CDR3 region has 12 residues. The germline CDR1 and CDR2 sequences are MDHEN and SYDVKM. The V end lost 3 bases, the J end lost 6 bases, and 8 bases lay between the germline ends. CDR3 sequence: CASSFEVSEAFF. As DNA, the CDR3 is TGTGCCAGCAGTTTTGAAGTCTCTGAAGCTTTCTTT.

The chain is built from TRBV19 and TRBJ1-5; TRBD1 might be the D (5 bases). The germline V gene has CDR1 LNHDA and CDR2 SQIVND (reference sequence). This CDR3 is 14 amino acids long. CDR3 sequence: CAAGGGSGNQPQHF. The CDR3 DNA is TGTGCTGCCGGGGGGGGTTCCGGCAATCAGCCCCAGCATTTT.

In DNA form, the CDR3 reads TGTGCCAGCAGTGAAATACAGTCCGGGGGGTACTATGGCTACACCTTC. This translates into CASSEIQSGGYYGYTF. The genes are TRBV2 and TRBJ1-2; TRBD1 might be the D (5 bases). The CDR3 runs to 16 residues. Germline V CDR1 and CDR2: SNHLY, FYNNEI. The germline V and J ends were trimmed by 2 bases and 3 bases, with 16 bases remaining between them.

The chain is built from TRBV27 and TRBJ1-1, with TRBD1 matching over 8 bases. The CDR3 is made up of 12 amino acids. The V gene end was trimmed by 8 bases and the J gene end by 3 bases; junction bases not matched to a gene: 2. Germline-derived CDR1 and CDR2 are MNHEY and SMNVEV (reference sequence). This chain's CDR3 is CASAGGYTEAFF. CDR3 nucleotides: TGTGCCAGCGCAGGGGGCTACACTGAAGCTTTCTTT.

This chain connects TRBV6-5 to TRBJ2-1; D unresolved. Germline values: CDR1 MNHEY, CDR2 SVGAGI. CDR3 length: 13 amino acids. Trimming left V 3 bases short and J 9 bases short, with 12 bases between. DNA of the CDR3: TGTGCCAGCAGTTATGAAGGTGGCTCTGAGCAGTTCTTC. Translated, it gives CASSYEGGSEQFF.

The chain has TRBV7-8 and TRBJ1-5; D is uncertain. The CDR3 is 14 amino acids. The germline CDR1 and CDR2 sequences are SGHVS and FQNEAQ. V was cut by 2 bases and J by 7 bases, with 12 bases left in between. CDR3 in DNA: TGTGCCAGCAGCTTAACCCGGGAGGGACAGCCCCAGCATTTT. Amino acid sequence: CASSLTREGQPQHF.

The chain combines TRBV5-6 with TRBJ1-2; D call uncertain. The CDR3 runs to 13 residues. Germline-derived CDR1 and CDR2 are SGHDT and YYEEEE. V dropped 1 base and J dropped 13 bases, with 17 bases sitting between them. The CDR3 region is CASSLRSPSHGTF. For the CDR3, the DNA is TGTGCCAGCAGCTTGAGAAGCCCATCGCATGGCACCTTC.

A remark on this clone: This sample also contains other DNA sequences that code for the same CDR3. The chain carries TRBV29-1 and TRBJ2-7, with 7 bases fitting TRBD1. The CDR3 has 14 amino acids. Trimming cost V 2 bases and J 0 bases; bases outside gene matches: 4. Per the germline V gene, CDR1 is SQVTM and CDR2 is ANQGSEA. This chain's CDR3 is CSVELAGGSYEQYF. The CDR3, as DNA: TGCAGCGTTGAACTGGCAGGGGGCTCCTACGAGCAGTACTTC.

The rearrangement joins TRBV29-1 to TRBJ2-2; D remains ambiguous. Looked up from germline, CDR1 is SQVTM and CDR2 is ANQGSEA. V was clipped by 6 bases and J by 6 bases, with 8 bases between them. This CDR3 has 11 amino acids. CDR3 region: CSVQVSGELFF. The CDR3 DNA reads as TGCAGCGTCCAAGTGTCCGGGGAGCTGTTTTTT.

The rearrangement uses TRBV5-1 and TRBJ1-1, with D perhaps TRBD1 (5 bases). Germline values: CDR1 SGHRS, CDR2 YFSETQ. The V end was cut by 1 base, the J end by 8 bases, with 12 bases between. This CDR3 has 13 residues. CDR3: CASSLSQGREAFF. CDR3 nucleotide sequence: TGCGCCAGCAGCTTGAGCCAGGGAAGGGAAGCTTTCTTT.

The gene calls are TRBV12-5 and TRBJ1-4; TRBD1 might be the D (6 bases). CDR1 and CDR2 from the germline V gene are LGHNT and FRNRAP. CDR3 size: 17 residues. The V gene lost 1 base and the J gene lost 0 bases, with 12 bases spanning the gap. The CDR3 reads CASGLDLTGATNEKLFF. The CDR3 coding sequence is TGTGCTAGTGGTTTGGATCTGACAGGCGCAACTAATGAAAAACTGTTTTTT. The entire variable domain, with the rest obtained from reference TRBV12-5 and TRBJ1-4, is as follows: DARVTQTPRHKVTEMGQEVTMRCQPILGHNTVFWYRQTMMQGLELLAYFRNRAPLDDSGMPKDRFSAEMPDATLATLKIQPSEPRDSAVYFCASGLDLTGATNEKLFFGSGTQLSVL.

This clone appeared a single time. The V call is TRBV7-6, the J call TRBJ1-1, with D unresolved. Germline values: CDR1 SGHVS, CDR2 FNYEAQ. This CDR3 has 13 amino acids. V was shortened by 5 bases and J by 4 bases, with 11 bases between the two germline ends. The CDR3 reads CASSPNRGTEAFF. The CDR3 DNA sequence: TGTGCCAGCAGCCCAAATCGGGGCACTGAAGCTTTCTTT.

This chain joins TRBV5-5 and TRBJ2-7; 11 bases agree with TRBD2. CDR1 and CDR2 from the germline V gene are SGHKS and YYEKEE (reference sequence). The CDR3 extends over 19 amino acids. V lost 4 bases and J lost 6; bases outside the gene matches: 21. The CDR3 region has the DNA TGTGCCAGCAGCCCTGACTTACTAGCGGGAGTATATCTACGGGGCGAGCAGTACTTC. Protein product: CASSPDLLAGVYLRGEQYF. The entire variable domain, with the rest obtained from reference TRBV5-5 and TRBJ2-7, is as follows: DAGVTQSPTHLIKTRGQQVTLRCSPISGHKSVSWYQQVLGQGPQFIFQYYEKEERGRGNFPDRFSARQFPNYSSELNVNALLLGDSALYLCASSPDLLAGVYLRGEQYFGPGTRLTVT.

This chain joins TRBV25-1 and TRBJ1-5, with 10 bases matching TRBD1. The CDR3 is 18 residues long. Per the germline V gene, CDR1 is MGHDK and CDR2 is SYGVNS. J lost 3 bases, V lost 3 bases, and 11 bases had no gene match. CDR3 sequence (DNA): TGTGCCAGCAGTGATGGATCCGGGACAGGGGACATCAATCAGCCCCAGCATTTT. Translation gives CASSDGSGTGDINQPQHF. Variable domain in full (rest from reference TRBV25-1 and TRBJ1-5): EADIYQTPRYLVIGTGKKITLECSQTMGHDKMYWYQQDPGMELHLIHYSYGVNSTEKGDLSSESTVSRIRTEHFPLTLESARPSHTSQYLCASSDGSGTGDINQPQHFGDGTRLSIL.

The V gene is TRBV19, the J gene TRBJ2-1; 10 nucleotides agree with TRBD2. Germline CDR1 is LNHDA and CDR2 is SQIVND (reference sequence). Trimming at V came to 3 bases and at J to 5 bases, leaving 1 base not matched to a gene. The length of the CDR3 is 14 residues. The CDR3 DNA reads TGTGCCAGTAGTATCAGCGGGAGGGACAATGAGCAGTTCTTC. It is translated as CASSISGRDNEQFF.

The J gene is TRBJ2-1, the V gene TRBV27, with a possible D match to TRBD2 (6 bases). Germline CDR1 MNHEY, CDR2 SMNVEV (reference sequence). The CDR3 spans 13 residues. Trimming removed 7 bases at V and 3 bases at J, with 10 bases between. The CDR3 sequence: CASMGLLYNEQFF. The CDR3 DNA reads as TGTGCCAGCATGGGACTCCTCTACAATGAGCAGTTCTTC.

CDR3 in amino acids: CASSQDKAGSYEQYF. The CDR3, as DNA: TGCGCCAGCAGCCAAGATAAAGCAGGGTCCTACGAGCAGTACTTC. The chain links TRBV4-3 to TRBJ2-7, with a possible D match to TRBD1 (5 bases). Germline lookup yields CDR1 LGHNA and CDR2 YSLEER. The CDR3 spans 15 residues. Trimming removed 0 bases at V and 1 base at J, with 10 bases between.

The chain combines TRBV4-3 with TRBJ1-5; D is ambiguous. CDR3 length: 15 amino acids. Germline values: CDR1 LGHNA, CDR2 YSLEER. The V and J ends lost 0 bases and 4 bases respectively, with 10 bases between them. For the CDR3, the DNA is TGCGCCAGCAGCCAAGACGGGAATCGGAATCAGCCCCAGCATTTT. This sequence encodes CASSQDGNRNQPQHF.

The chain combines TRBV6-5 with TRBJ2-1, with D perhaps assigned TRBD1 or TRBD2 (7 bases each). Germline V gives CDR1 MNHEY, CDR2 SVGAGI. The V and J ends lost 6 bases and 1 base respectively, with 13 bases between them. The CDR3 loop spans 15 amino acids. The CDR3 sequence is CASSPGGGSYNEQFF. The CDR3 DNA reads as TGTGCCAGCAGCCCAGGGGGGGGGTCCTACAATGAGCAGTTCTTC.